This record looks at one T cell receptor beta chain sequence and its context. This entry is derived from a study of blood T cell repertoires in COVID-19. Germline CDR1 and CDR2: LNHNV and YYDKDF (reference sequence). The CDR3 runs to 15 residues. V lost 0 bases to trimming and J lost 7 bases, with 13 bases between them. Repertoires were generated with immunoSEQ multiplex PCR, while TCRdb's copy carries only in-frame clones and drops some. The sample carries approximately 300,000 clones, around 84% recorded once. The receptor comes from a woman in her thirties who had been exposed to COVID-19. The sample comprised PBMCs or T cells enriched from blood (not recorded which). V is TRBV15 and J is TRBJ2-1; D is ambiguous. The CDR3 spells CATSRDYASLNEQFF. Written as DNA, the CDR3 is TGTGCCACCAGCAGAGATTACGCTAGTTTAAATGAGCAGTTCTTC.